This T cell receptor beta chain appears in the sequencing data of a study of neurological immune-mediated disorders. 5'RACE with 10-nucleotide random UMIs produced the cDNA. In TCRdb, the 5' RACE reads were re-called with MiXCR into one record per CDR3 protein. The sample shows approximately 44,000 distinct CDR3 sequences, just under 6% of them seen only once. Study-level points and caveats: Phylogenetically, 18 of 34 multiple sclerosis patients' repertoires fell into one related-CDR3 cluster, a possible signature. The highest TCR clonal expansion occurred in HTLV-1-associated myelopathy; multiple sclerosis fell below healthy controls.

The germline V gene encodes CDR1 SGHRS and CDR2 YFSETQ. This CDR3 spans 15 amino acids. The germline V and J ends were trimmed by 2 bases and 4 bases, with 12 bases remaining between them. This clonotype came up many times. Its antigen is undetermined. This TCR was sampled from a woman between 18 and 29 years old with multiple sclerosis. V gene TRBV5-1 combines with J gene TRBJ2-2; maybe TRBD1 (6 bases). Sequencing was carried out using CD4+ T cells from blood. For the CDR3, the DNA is TGCGCCAGCAGCTTCAGGGGAGTTGGCACCGGGGAGCTGTTTTTT. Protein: CASSFRGVGTGELFF. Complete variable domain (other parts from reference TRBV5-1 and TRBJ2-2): KAGVTQTPRYLIKTRGQQVTLSCSPISGHRSVSWYQQTPGQGLQFLFEYFSETQRNKGNFPGRFSGRQFSNSRSEMNVSTLELGDSALYLCASSFRGVGTGELFFGEGSRLTVL.